Each of the 23 T cell receptor beta chains below was sequenced from the same sample in a study of siplizumab effects on memory and regulatory T cells. The method was immunoSEQ multiplex PCR; TCRdb's version includes in-frame clones alone and lacks a portion of them. Of about 50,000 clones listed, over 90% are singletons. Sequenced input: CD8+ T cells sorted from blood. Every receptor here comes from a human donor in good health.

V and J are TRBV9 and TRBJ2-3, with 12 positions matching TRBD2. Trimming cost V 3 bases and J 6 bases; bases outside gene matches: 11. Germline V gene lookup returns CDR1 SGDLS and CDR2 YYNGEE. This CDR3 is built from 17 residues. CDR3 residues: CASSGTSGTSPGDTQYF. CDR3 coding DNA: TGTGCCAGCAGCGGGACTAGCGGGACGTCCCCCGGGGATACGCAGTATTTT. Full variable domain (remainder filled in from reference TRBV9 and TRBJ2-3): DSGVTQTPKHLITATGQRVTLRCSPRSGDLSVYWYQQSLDQGLQFLIQYYNGEERAKGNILERFSAQQFPDLHSELNLSSLELGDSALYFCASSGTSGTSPGDTQYFGPGTRLTVL.

This chain links TRBV15 with TRBJ2-5, with TRBD2 as a possible D gene (5 bases). V lost 0 bases to trimming and J lost 4 bases, with 12 bases between them. The germline CDR1 and CDR2 sequences are LNHNV and YYDKDF (reference sequence). This CDR3 is 15 amino acids long. Written as DNA, the CDR3 is TGTGCCACCAGCAGAGATCCTAGGACTGGAGAGACCCAGTACTTC. It yields the protein CATSRDPRTGETQYF.

This sequence joins TRBV15 and TRBJ1-1; no firm D call. This CDR3 spans 13 amino acids. Germline V lookup: CDR1 LNHNV, CDR2 YYDKDF (reference sequence). The V end lost 5 bases, the J end lost 4 bases, and 11 bases lay between the germline ends. The CDR3 protein is CATSGYVGTEAFF. CDR3 nucleotide sequence: TGTGCCACCAGCGGATATGTGGGCACTGAAGCTTTCTTT. Filled out from reference TRBV15 and TRBJ1-1, the complete variable domain reads DAMVIQNPRYQVTQFGKPVTLSCSQTLNHNVMYWYQQKSSQAPKLLFHYYDKDFNNEADTPDNFQSRRPNTSFCFLDIRSPGLGDTAMYLCATSGYVGTEAFFGQGTRLTVV.

The chain combines TRBV14 with TRBJ1-6; D not resolved. From germline, CDR1 is SGHDN and CDR2 FVKESK. CDR3 length equals 17 residues. Between the trimmed V and J ends, which lost 0 bases and 0 bases, there was a span of 9 bases. The CDR3 here is CASSQEVRFSYNSPLHF. The CDR3 DNA reads TGTGCCAGCAGCCAAGAAGTTCGCTTCTCCTATAATTCACCCCTCCACTTT.

The J gene is TRBJ2-5, the V gene TRBV27; D remains ambiguous. V shed 3 bases and J shed 0 bases, with 20 bases lying between them. The CDR3 sequence is 18 residues long. Germline CDR1 and CDR2: MNHEY and SMNVEV (reference sequence). CDR3 in DNA: TGTGCCAGCAGTTTCAAGTTCGGCGCAGGACCTAACCAAGAGACCCAGTACTTC. Protein: CASSFKFGAGPNQETQYF.

This rearrangement joins TRBV27 to TRBJ2-5; 12 nucleotides match TRBD1. The CDR3 covers 16 residues. With 6 bases clipped from V and 6 bases from J, the junction kept 11 bases outside the gene matches. Germline-derived CDR1 and CDR2 are MNHEY and SMNVEV (reference sequence). CDR3 region: CASSPSAGDRGQTQYF. CDR3 bases: TGTGCCAGCAGCCCTTCGGCAGGGGACAGGGGGCAGACCCAGTACTTC.

This chain uses TRBV28 with TRBJ2-1; 11 bases align to TRBD2. The V gene's germline CDR1 is MDHEN and CDR2 SYDVKM. This CDR3 has 21 amino acids. Losses at the gene ends were 6 bases for V and 5 bases for J; bases not matched to a gene: 24. The CDR3 bases are TGTGCCAGCAGGGACCCCGGGACGCAGGACGAGGGACTAGCGGAAAACAATGAGCAGTTCTTC. Its protein product is CASRDPGTQDEGLAENNEQFF.

CDR3 residues: CASSFYIDRGRGGYTF. CDR3 in DNA: TGTGCCAGCAGCTTTTACATTGACAGGGGGCGCGGAGGCTACACCTTC. This chain links TRBV7-6 with TRBJ1-2; 10 nucleotides align to TRBD1. Per germline, CDR1 SGHVS and CDR2 FNYEAQ. V gave up 3 bases and J gave up 8 bases; unmatched junction bases: 12. This CDR3 has 16 residues.

This clone has just one count. V and J are TRBV14 and TRBJ2-7, with unresolved D. CDR3 length: 16 amino acids. From germline, CDR1 is SGHDN and CDR2 FVKESK. V gave up 1 base and J gave up 3 bases, with 16 bases separating them. The CDR3 DNA is TGTGCCAGCAGCCAAGGGTTCACCCAAGGTCGCTACGAGCAGTACTTC. Protein: CASSQGFTQGRYEQYF. The complete variable domain, with remaining parts taken from reference TRBV14 and TRBJ2-7, reads EAGVTQFPSHSVIEKGQTVTLRCDPISGHDNLYWYRRVMGKEIKFLLHFVKESKQDESGMPNNRFLAERTGGTYSTLKVQPAELEDSGVYFCASSQGFTQGRYEQYFGPGTRLTVT.

The chain has TRBV9 and TRBJ2-1; D may be TRBD2 (6 bases). V gave up 2 bases and J gave up 1 base, with 10 bases separating them. Germline V gene data show CDR1 as SGDLS and CDR2 as YYNGEE. CDR3 size: 15 residues. The CDR3 region is CASSVGTYSYNEQFF. DNA of the CDR3: TGTGCCAGCAGCGTCGGGACTTATTCCTACAATGAGCAGTTCTTC.

The chain recombines TRBV5-1 with TRBJ1-2; TRBD1 aligns across 10 bases. The CDR3 sequence is 15 residues long. Trimming took 9 bases from V and 0 from J; bases not matched to a gene: 8. Looked up from germline, CDR1 is SGHRS and CDR2 is YFSETQ. CDR3: CATPGQGPPNYGYTF. DNA of the CDR3: TGCGCCACGCCGGGACAGGGGCCCCCTAACTATGGCTACACCTTC.

This chain links TRBV4-1 with TRBJ2-4; 7 bases are shared with TRBD1. The length of the CDR3 is 15 residues. J gave up 7 bases and V 1 base, and 7 bases lay outside the gene matches. Germline CDR1 reads MGHRA; CDR2 reads YSYEKL. For the CDR3, the DNA is TGCGCCAGCAGCCAAGGCACAGGGGACGGGAACATTCAGTACTTC. It specifies CASSQGTGDGNIQYF.

This chain joins TRBV2 and TRBJ1-1; the D is unclear. The V end was cut by 1 base, the J end by 3 bases, with 12 bases between. Germline CDR1 SNHLY, CDR2 FYNNEI. The CDR3 is 15 amino acids. The CDR3 region has the DNA TGTGCCAGCAGTGAAGGAAAAGGGAGGGACACTGAAGCTTTCTTT. It codes for CASSEGKGRDTEAFF.

In its sample, this clone was seen once. This rearrangement joins TRBV9 to TRBJ1-3, with 7 bases that match TRBD1. J was trimmed by 1 base and V by 0 bases; bases with no gene match: 4. Germline CDR1 SGDLS, CDR2 YYNGEE. This CDR3 spans 16 amino acids. In DNA, the CDR3 is TGTGCCAGCAGCGTAGAAGGGACAGTATCTGGAAACACCATATATTTT. Amino acids: CASSVEGTVSGNTIYF.

The CDR3 DNA sequence: TGTGCCAGCAGCTTAGCAGGGGCGGGATACTACGAGCAGTACTTC. Encoded protein: CASSLAGAGYYEQYF. The chain couples TRBV11-2 to TRBJ2-7; D may correspond to TRBD1 or TRBD2 (6 bases each). V dropped 1 base and J dropped 3 bases, with 13 bases sitting between them. The germline V gene encodes CDR1 SGHAT and CDR2 FQNNGV. This CDR3 is built from 15 residues.

This chain links TRBV5-4 with TRBJ2-7; D is ambiguous. The CDR3 is 13 residues long. Looked up from germline, CDR1 is SGHNT and CDR2 is YYREEE (reference sequence). V was shortened by 1 base and J by 2 bases, with 7 bases between the two germline ends. CDR3 amino acids: CASSLKVTYEQYF. Written as DNA, the CDR3 is TGTGCCAGCAGCTTGAAAGTAACCTACGAGCAGTACTTC.

J is TRBJ1-1 and V is TRBV5-6; no definite D call. Germline V gene data show CDR1 as SGHDT and CDR2 as YYEEEE. Between the trimmed V and J ends, which lost 1 base and 1 base, there was a span of 5 bases. The CDR3 covers 13 residues. The CDR3 protein is CASSLSPNTEAFF. The CDR3 DNA reads TGTGCCAGCAGCTTGTCCCCGAACACTGAAGCTTTCTTT.

This clone was found once. This sample also contains other DNA sequences that code for the same CDR3. The chain combines TRBV27 with TRBJ1-2; 9 bases fit TRBD1. Germline trimming cut 0 bases from V and 5 bases from J; bases unmatched to any gene: 1. The CDR3 loop spans 14 amino acids. Germline V gene sequence: CDR1 MNHEY, CDR2 SMNVEV (reference sequence). CDR3 bases: TGTGCCAGCAGTTTATCGGGGACAGGGTATGGCTACACCTTC. This gives the protein CASSLSGTGYGYTF.

The rearrangement uses TRBV5-4 and TRBJ1-2; D gene unclear. V lost 5 bases, J lost 6 bases, and 20 bases lay in between. The CDR3 extends over 15 amino acids. CDR1 and CDR2 (germline): SGHNT, YYREEE (reference sequence). CDR3: CASSQNPKDLDGYTF. The DNA of the CDR3 is TGTGCCAGCAGTCAAAACCCTAAGGACTTGGATGGCTACACCTTC.

The CDR3 loop is CAWSRDRAQETQYF. In DNA, the CDR3 is TGTGCCTGGAGTAGGGATCGGGCCCAAGAGACCCAGTACTTC. The genes are TRBV30 and TRBJ2-5, with no clear D. CDR1 GTSNPN and CDR2 SVGIG come from the germline V gene (reference sequence). The V and J ends lost 2 bases and 1 base respectively, with 11 bases between them. This CDR3 is 14 amino acids long.

The chain employs TRBV7-9 and TRBJ2-7, with D possibly TRBD1 on 6 matching bases. The germline CDR1 and CDR2 sequences are SEHNR and FQNEAQ (reference sequence). V lost 4 bases and J lost 3, with 13 bases in between. This CDR3 has 14 amino acids. The CDR3 loop reads CASSSRQDLYEQYF. The CDR3 region has the DNA TGTGCCAGCAGCTCCCGACAGGATCTCTACGAGCAGTACTTC.

The gene calls are TRBV28 and TRBJ2-3; 7 bases map to TRBD1. Germline V gives CDR1 MDHEN, CDR2 SYDVKM. This CDR3 is built from 14 residues. Trimming removed 6 bases from V and 2 bases from J; junction bases left unmatched: 5. The CDR3 DNA is TGTGCCAGCAGGCCGGGACAGAACACAGATACGCAGTATTTT. Amino acids: CASRPGQNTDTQYF.

The V gene is TRBV19, the J gene TRBJ1-1; TRBD1 is a possible D gene (5 bases). Looked up from germline, CDR1 is LNHDA and CDR2 is SQIVND (reference sequence). Deletions cut 6 bases from V and 2 bases from J, with 13 bases between. This CDR3 is built from 14 residues. The CDR3 DNA follows: TGTGCCAGTAGGGAAATGACAGACAACACTGAAGCTTTCTTT. Amino acid sequence: CASREMTDNTEAFF.